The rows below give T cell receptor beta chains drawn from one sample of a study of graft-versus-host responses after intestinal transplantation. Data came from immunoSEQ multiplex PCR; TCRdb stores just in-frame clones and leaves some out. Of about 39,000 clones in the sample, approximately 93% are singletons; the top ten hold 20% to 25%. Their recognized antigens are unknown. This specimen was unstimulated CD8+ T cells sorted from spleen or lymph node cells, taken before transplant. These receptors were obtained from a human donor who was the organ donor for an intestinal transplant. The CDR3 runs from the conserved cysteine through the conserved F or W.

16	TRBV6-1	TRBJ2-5	CASSVGVYRDQETQYF
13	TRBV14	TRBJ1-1	CASSPTGNTEAFF
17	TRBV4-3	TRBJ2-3	CASSPIGGGRHTDTQYF
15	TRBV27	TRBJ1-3	CASRDSTNSGNTIYF
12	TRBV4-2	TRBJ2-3	CASSQDRYTQYF
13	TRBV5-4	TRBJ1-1	CASSLWGNTEAFF
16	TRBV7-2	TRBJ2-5	CASSLNSGRFQETQYF
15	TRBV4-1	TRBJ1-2	CASSQDGTGGYGYTF
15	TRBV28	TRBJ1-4	CASNNRGPIKEKLFF
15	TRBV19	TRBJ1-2	CASTAGQGAHYGYTF
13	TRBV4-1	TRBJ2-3	CASRGGRADTQYF
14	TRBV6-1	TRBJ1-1	CASSDRSLYTEAFF
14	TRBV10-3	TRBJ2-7	CAIRRDVSSYEQYF
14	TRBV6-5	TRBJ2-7	CASSYSGFTYEQYF
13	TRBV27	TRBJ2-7	CASARTTVYEQYF
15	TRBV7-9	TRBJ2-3	CASSPQPLATDTQYF
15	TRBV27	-	CASSLGFSVTYEQYF
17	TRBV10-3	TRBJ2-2	CAISESPDRPNTGELFF
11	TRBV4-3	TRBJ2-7	CATKLGYEQYF
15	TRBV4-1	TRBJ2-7	CASSQVVSGAYEQYF
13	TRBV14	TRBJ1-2	CASSPHPGGGYTF
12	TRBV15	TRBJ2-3	CATSRERDTQYF
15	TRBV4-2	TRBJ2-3	CASRGLGGTGDTQYF
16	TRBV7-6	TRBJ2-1	CASSSSAGGSYNEQFF
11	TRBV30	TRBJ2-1	CAQYRGNEQFF
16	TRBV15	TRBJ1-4	CATSRNRDTINEKLFF
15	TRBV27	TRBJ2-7	CASSSAGVSSYEQYF
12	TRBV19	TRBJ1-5	CASSKQCKPQHF
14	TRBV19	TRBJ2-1	CASSILAGRNEQFF
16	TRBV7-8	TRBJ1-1	CASSLKGGPMNTEAFF
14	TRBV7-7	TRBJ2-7	CASSLDSSSYEQYF
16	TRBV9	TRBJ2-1	CASSVVLTEAYNEQFF
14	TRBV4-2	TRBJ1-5	CASSPPGTNQPQHF
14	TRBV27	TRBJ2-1	CASSLLAGGGEQFF
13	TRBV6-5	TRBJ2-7	CASSVRTPYEQYF
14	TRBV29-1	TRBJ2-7	CSVDEDGSSYEQYF
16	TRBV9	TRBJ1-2	CASSVDTSRGAHGYTF
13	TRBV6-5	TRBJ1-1	CASRETGPTEAFF
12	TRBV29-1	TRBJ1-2	CSVEQALYGYTF
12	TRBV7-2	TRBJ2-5	CASSAQGETQYF
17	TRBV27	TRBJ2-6	CASSLTGWRSGANVLTF
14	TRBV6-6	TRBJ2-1	CATFRKGDGNEQFF
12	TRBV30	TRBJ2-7	CAWSGTGPEQYF